The T cell receptor beta chain under discussion was sequenced for a study of cytomegalovirus exposure and HLA in healthy donors. PCR amplification relied on 60 Vbeta primers (plus 13 Jbeta primers). Measured with immunoSEQ multiplex PCR; TCRdb has only the in-frame clones, and not every one. The sample lists approximately 120,000 clones, around 81% seen once, with roughly 2.2% in the top ten. For this clone: The target antigen is unknown. Compared with germline, one end of the junction differs, possibly owing to a read error.

General observations from the study: Later analysis showed most CMV-associated TCR beta chains appearing HLA-restricted. Analysis performed later found roughly 17,000 TCR beta sequences associated with HLA alleles at 0.05 false discovery rate. A missense variant in DCLRE1C was later tied to TCR beta V- and J-gene trimming. When analyzed later, the rates of TCR association showed variation by HLA locus, with DRB1 the most and HLA-C the fewest.

Germline CDR1 is SEHNR and CDR2 is FQNEAQ (reference sequence). This CDR3 spans 12 amino acids. The TCR comes from a woman aged 25 to 39 in good health and CMV-seronegative. V is TRBV7-9 and J is TRBJ2-3, with D perhaps matching TRBD2 (6 bases). Material for sequencing was PBMCs. In DNA form, the CDR3 reads TGTTCCAGCAGCTTTGGGGGGTATACGCAGTATTTT. It is translated as CSSSFGGYTQYF. Full variable domain (missing parts from reference TRBV7-9 and TRBJ2-3): DTGVSQNPRHKITKRGQNVTFRCDPISEHNRLYWYRQTLGQGPEFLTYFQNEAQLEKSRLLSDRFSAERPKGSFSTLEIQRTEQGDSAMYLCSSSFGGYTQYFGPGTRLTVL.